The clone carrying this T cell receptor beta chain was recorded a few times. As processed by the authors: Nucleated cell number was recorded as an estimate derived from reference gene primer amplification. Produced via immunoSEQ multiplex PCR; TCRdb's table is partial and in-frame only. Clonal size and the V and J genes are those of that table, whereas D and trimming came from the DNA. The sample lists around 290,000 clones; about 89% were seen once. J lost 7 bases, V lost 4 bases, and 10 bases had no gene match. CDR1 MRHNA and CDR2 SNTAGT come from the germline V gene. CDR3 length equals 16 residues. This record comes from a study of blood T cell repertoires in COVID-19.

The sequenced material came from PBMCs or T cells enriched from blood (not recorded which). The rearrangement uses TRBV6-4 and TRBJ2-1, with TRBD2 identical over 10 bases. The origin of this receptor is a woman aged 40 to 50 who had recovered from COVID-19. CDR3 DNA sequence: TGTGCCAGCAGTGTGTCCGCTAGCGGGGGTGAAAATGAGCAGTTCTTC. Protein product: CASSVSASGGENEQFF.